Shown below are 10 T cell receptor beta chains from a single sample sequenced in a study of shared clonotypes between healthy human individuals. This table comes from immunoSEQ multiplex PCR, and its TCRdb copy is limited to in-frame clones, with some not included. Of approximately 2,000,000 clones in the sample, around 92% are singletons; the top ten hold 0.3% to 0.45%. Sequencing was performed on naive CD4+ T cells from PBMCs. Subset denoted: CD45RA+ positively selected. These receptors were collected from a man aged 18 to 30 in good health. Some clones in this sample may be carry-over from other donors' samples.

The chain joins TRBV5-1 to TRBJ2-5; 9 bases are shared with TRBD2. The CDR3 length is 16 residues. V shed 5 bases and J 7 bases; nucleotides not matched to a gene: 15. From germline, CDR1 is SGHRS and CDR2 YFSETQ. CDR3 region: CASRMFGTSTPGTQYF. In DNA, the CDR3 is TGCGCCAGCAGAATGTTCGGGACTAGCACGCCTGGGACCCAGTACTTC.

V gene TRBV2 combines with J gene TRBJ2-4; 7 positions agree with TRBD1. J gave up 0 bases and V 2 bases, and 4 bases lay outside the gene matches. The CDR3 has 16 residues. Looked up from germline, CDR1 is SNHLY and CDR2 is FYNNEI. CDR3 sequence (DNA): TGTGCCAGCAGTGAATCGAGGGGGCTAGCCAAAAACATTCAGTACTTC. As protein: CASSESRGLAKNIQYF.

The chain employs TRBV5-6 and TRBJ1-2; D perhaps matches TRBD1 (6 bases). Germline CDR1 is SGHDT and CDR2 is YYEEEE. Deletions cut 0 bases from V and 7 bases from J, with 13 bases between. CDR3 length equals 14 residues. The DNA for the CDR3 is TGTGCCAGCAGCTTGGAGCAGGGGAGGTTTGGCTACACCTTC. Translating gives CASSLEQGRFGYTF. The full variable domain, its missing parts supplied by reference TRBV5-6 and TRBJ1-2, is DAGVTQSPTHLIKTRGQQVTLRCSPKSGHDTVSWYQQALGQGPQFIFQYYEEEERQRGNFPDRFSGHQFPNYSSELNVNALLLGDSALYLCASSLEQGRFGYTFGSGTRLTVV.

The rearrangement uses TRBV18 and TRBJ2-5; possible D gene TRBD1, 6 bases. V lost 1 base and J 4 bases, leaving 10 bases between the germline ends. Germline V gives CDR1 KGHSH, CDR2 LQKENI. This CDR3 has 14 residues. The CDR3 protein is CASSPQGDTETQYF. CDR3 bases: TGTGCCAGCTCACCACAGGGGGATACAGAGACCCAGTACTTC. The complete variable domain, with remaining parts taken from reference TRBV18 and TRBJ2-5, reads NAGVMQNPRHLVRRRGQEARLRCSPMKGHSHVYWYRQLPEEGLKFMVYLQKENIIDESGMPKERFSAEFPKEGPSILRIQQVVRGDSAAYFCASSPQGDTETQYFGPGTRLLVL.

The chain joins TRBV15 to TRBJ2-3; D is unclear. The CDR3 has 14 residues. Per the germline V gene, CDR1 is LNHNV and CDR2 is YYDKDF (reference sequence). The ends were cut back, 0 bases at V and 5 bases at J, with 9 bases in the middle. This CDR3 reads CATSREAALDTQYF. The CDR3, as DNA: TGTGCCACCAGCAGAGAGGCGGCTCTAGATACGCAGTATTTT.

This clone was found once. This sequence joins TRBV15 and TRBJ2-3, with 7 bases that match TRBD1. Germline V gene lookup returns CDR1 LNHNV and CDR2 YYDKDF (reference sequence). Losses at the gene ends were 5 bases for V and 3 bases for J; bases not matched to a gene: 5. The CDR3 loop spans 14 amino acids. The CDR3 loop is CATSSGQITDTQYF. The CDR3 coding sequence is TGTGCCACCAGCTCGGGACAGATAACAGATACGCAGTATTTT.

V and J are TRBV6-1 and TRBJ2-5; D assignment may be TRBD1 or TRBD2 (6 bases each). Deletions cut 4 bases from V and 4 bases from J, with 19 bases between. Germline assignment: CDR1 MNHNS and CDR2 SASEGT. This CDR3 spans 16 amino acids. The CDR3 reads CASSGGQGRSGETQYF. DNA of the CDR3: TGTGCCAGCAGTGGCGGGCAGGGGAGGTCGGGAGAGACCCAGTACTTC.

This sequence joins TRBV7-2 and TRBJ1-5; weak D call: TRBD1 (5 bases). The germline CDR1 and CDR2 sequences are SGHTA and FQGNSA. This CDR3 has 13 residues. Trimming removed 9 bases at V and 4 bases at J, with 13 bases between. CDR3 loop: CASRDGPNQPQHF. The CDR3 DNA follows: TGTGCCAGTCGGGACGGACCAAATCAGCCCCAGCATTTT.

For this clone: At the DNA level, this CDR3 is encoded by other sequences in the same sample as well. The J gene is TRBJ1-1, the V gene TRBV18; D may be TRBD1 (6 bases). CDR1 and CDR2 (germline): KGHSH, LQKENI. Trimming took off 3 bases at V and 0 bases at J, with 11 bases between the two ends. The CDR3 loop spans 15 amino acids. The CDR3 DNA reads TGTGCCAGCTCACCTTCGGGGGCCATGAACACTGAAGCTTTCTTT. This encodes CASSPSGAMNTEAFF. The complete variable domain, with remaining parts taken from reference TRBV18 and TRBJ1-1, reads NAGVMQNPRHLVRRRGQEARLRCSPMKGHSHVYWYRQLPEEGLKFMVYLQKENIIDESGMPKERFSAEFPKEGPSILRIQQVVRGDSAAYFCASSPSGAMNTEAFFGQGTRLTVV.

V is TRBV28 and J is TRBJ1-4; no clear D gene. Germline CDR1 and CDR2: MDHEN and SYDVKM. There are 18 residues in the CDR3. V was pared by 2 bases and J by 4 bases, with 20 bases between. The CDR3 DNA reads TGTGCCAGCAGTTTAGTTAATGTTCTACGACCTTTTAATGAAAAACTGTTTTTT. Protein: CASSLVNVLRPFNEKLFF.